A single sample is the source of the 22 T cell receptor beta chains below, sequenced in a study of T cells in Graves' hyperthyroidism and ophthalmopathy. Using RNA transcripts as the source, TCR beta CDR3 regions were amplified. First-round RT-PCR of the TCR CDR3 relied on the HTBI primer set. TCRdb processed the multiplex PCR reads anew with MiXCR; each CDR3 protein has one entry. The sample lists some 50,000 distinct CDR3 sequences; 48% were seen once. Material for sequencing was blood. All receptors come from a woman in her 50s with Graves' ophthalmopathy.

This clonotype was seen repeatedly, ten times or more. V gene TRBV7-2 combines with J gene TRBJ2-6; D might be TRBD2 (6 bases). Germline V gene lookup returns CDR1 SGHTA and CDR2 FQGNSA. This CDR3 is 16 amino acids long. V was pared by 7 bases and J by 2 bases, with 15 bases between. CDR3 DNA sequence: TGTGCCAGCACCCCATTGTCGGGGGCTGGGGCCAACGTCCTGACTTTC. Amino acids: CASTPLSGAGANVLTF.

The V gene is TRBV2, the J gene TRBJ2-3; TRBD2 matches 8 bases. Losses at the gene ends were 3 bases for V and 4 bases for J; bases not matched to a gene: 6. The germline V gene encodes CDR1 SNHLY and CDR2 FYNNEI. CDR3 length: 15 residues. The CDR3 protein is CASSESGGASDTQYF. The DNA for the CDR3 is TGTGCCAGCAGTGAGTCGGGGGGGGCCTCAGATACGCAGTATTTT. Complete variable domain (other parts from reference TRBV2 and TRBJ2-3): EPEVTQTPSHQVTQMGQEVILRCVPISNHLYFYWYRQILGQKVEFLVSFYNNEISEKSEIFDDQFSVERPDGSNFTLKIRSTKLEDSAMYFCASSESGGASDTQYFGPGTRLTVL.

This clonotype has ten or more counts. The DNA of the CDR3 is TGTGCCAGTAGTATAGATGGGAGAGTCTCCGGGGAGCTGTTTTTT. Translation: CASSIDGRVSGELFF. The chain joins TRBV19 to TRBJ2-2; D may be TRBD2 (5 bases). The length of the CDR3 is 15 residues. In germline, CDR1 is LNHDA, CDR2 SQIVND (reference sequence). Trimming took off 0 bases at V and 6 bases at J, with 11 bases between the two ends.

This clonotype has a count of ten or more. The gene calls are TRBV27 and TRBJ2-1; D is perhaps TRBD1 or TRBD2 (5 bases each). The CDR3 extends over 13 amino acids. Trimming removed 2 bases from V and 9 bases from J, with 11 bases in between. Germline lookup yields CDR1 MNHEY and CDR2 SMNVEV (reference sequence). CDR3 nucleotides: TGTGCCAGCAGTTTAAGGGACGCAGGTGAGCAGTTCTTC. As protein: CASSLRDAGEQFF.

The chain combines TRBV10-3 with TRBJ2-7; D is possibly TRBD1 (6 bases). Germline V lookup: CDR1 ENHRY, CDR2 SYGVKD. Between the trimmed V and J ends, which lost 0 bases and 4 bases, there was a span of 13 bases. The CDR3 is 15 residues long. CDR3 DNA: TGTGCCATCAGTGAGTCGATGGACAGAACTTACGAGCAGTACTTC. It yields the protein CAISESMDRTYEQYF.

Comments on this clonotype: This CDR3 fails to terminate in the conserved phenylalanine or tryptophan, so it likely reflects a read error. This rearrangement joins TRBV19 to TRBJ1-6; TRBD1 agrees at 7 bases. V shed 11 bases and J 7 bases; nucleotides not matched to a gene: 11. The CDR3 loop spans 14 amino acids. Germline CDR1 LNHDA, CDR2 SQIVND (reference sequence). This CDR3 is CAWTLGTANSPLHS. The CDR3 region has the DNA TGTGCCTGGACTCTCGGGACAGCGAATTCACCCCTCCACTCT.

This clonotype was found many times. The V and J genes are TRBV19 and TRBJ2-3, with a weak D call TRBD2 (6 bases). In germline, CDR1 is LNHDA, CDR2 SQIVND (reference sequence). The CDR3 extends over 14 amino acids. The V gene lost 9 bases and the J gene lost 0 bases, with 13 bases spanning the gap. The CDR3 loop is CASALSGSTDTQYF. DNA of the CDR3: TGTGCCAGCGCCCTGAGCGGGAGCACAGATACGCAGTATTTT.

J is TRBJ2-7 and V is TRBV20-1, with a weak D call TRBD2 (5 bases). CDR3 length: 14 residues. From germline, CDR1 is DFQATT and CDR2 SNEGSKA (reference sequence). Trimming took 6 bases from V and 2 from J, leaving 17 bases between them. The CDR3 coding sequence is TGCAGTGCCAGACGGCCTAGCAGCACCTACGAGCAGTACTTC. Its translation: CSARRPSSTYEQYF.

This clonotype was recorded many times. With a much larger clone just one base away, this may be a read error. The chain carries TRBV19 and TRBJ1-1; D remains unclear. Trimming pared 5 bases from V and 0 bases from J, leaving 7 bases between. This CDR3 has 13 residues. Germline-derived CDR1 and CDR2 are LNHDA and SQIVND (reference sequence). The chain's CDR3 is CASSVSMNTEAFF. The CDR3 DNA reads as TGTGCCAGTAGTGTAAGTATGAACACTGAAGCTTTCTTT.

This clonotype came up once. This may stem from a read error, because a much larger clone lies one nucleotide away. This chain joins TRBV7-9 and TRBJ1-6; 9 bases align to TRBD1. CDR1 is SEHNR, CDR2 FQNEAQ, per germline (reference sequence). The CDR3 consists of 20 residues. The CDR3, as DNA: TGTGCCAGCAGCCTACCCGGGACAGGGCGTCGAAGCTCCTATAGTTCACCCCTCCACTTT. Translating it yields CASSLPGTGRRSSYSSPLHF.

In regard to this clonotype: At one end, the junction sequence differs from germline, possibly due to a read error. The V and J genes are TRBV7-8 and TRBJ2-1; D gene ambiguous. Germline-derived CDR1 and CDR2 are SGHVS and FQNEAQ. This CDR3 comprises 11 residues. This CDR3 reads CASGLAGEQFF. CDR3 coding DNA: TGTGCCAGCGGCTTAGCCGGTGAGCAGTTCTTC.

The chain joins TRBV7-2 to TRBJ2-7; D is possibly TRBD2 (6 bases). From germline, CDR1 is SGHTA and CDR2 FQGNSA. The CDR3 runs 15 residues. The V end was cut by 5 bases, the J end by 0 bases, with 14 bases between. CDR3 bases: TGTGCCAGCAGCAGTCATAGCGGACTCTCCTACGAGCAGTACTTC. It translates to CASSSHSGLSYEQYF.

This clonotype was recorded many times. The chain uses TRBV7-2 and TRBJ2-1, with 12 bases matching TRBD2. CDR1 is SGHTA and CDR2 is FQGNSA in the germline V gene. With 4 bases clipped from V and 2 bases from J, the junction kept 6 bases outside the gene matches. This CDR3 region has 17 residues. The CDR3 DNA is TGTGCCAGCAGCTCAAGACCTAGCGGGAGGGCCTACAATGAGCAGTTCTTC. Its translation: CASSSRPSGRAYNEQFF.

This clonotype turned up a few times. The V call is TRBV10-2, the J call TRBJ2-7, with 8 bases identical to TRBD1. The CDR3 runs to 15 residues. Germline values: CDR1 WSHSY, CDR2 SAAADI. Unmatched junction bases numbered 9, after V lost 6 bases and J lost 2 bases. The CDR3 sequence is CASSNRQGPPYEQYF. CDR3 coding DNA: TGCGCCAGCAGCAACCGACAGGGGCCACCCTACGAGCAGTACTTC.

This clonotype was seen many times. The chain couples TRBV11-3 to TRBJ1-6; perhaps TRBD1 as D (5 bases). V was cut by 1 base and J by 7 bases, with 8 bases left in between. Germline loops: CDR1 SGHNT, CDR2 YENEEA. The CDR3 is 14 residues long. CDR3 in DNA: TGTGCCAGCAGCTTAGGACAGCCGAATTCACCCCTCCACTTT. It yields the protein CASSLGQPNSPLHF.

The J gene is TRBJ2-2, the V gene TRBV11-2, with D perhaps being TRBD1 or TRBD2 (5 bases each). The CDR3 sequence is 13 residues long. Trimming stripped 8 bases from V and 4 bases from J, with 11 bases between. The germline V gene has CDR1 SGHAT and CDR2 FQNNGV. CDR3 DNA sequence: TGTGCCAGCGGAGGACAAGCCACCGGGGAGCTGTTTTTT. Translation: CASGGQATGELFF.

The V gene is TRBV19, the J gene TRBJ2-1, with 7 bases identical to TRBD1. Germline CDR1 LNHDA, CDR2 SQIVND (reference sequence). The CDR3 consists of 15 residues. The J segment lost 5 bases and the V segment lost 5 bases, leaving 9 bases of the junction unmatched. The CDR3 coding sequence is TGTGCCAGTAGTCCAGGGACAGCACCCAACAATGAGCAGTTCTTC. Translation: CASSPGTAPNNEQFF.

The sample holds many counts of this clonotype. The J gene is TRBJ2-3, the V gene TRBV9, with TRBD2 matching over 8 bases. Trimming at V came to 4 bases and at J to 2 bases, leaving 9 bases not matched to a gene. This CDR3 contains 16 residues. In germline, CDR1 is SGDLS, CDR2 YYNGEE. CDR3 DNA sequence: TGTGCCAGCAGCTTTCAGCGGGAGCCTTACACAGATACGCAGTATTTT. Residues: CASSFQREPYTDTQYF.

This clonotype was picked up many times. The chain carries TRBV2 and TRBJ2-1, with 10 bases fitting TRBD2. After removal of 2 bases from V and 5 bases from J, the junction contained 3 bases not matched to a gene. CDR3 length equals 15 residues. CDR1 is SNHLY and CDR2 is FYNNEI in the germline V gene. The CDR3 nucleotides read TGTGCCAGCAGTGAACTAGCGGGAGTAAACAATGAGCAGTTCTTC. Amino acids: CASSELAGVNNEQFF.

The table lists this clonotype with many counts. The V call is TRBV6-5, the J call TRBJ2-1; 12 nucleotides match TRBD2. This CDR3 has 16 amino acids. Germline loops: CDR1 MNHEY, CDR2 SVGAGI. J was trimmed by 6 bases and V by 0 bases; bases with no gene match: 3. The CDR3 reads CASSYSTSGSSNEQFF. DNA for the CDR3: TGTGCCAGCAGTTACTCGACTAGCGGGAGTTCCAATGAGCAGTTCTTC.

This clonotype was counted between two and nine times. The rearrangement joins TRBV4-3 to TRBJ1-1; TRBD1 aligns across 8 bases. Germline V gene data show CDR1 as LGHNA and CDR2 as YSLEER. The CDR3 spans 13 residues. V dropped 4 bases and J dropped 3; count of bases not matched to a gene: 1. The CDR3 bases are TGCGCCAGCAGCCTGACAGGGGACACTGAAGCTTTCTTT. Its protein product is CASSLTGDTEAFF.

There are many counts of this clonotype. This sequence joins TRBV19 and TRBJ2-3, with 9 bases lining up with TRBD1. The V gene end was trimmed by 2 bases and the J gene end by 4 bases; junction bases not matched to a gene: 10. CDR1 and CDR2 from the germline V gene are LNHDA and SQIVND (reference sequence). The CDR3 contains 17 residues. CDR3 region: CASSISFGDREADTQYF. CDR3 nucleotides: TGTGCCAGTAGTATAAGTTTTGGGGACAGGGAAGCAGATACGCAGTATTTT.